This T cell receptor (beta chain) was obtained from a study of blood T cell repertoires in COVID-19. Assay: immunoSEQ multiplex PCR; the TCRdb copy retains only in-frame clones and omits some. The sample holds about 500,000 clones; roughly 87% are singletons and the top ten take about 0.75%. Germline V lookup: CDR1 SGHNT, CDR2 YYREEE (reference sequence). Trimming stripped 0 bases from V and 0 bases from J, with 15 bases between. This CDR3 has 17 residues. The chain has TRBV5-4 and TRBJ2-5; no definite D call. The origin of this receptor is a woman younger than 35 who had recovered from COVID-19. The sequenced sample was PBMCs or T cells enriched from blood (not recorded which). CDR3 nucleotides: TGTGCCAGCAGCTTGGCCGACACAATCGAGAACCAAGAGACCCAGTACTTC. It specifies CASSLADTIENQETQYF.